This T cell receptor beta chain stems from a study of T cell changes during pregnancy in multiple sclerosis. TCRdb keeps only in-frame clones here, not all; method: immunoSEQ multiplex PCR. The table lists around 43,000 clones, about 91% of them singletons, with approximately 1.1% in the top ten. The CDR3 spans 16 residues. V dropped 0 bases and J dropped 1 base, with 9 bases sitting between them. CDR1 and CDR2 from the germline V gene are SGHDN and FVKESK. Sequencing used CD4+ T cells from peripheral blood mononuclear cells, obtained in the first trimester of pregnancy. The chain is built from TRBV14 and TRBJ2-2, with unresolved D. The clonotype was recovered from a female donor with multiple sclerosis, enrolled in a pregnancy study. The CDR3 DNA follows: TGTGCCAGCAGCCAAGAACTATTCGGGAACACCGGGGAGCTGTTTTTT. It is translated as CASSQELFGNTGELFF. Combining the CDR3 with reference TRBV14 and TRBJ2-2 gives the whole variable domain EAGVTQFPSHSVIEKGQTVTLRCDPISGHDNLYWYRRVMGKEIKFLLHFVKESKQDESGMPNNRFLAERTGGTYSTLKVQPAELEDSGVYFCASSQELFGNTGELFFGEGSRLTVL.